The 22 T cell receptor beta chains in this list originate from one sample, sequenced in a study of T-cell memory formation after mild COVID-19. Via MiXCR, TCRdb re-called the 5' RACE reads, giving one row per CDR3 protein. The sample has 400,000 or so distinct CDR3 sequences, roughly 20% seen once. The source material was PBMCs or a T cell subset sorted from them (not recorded which). The receptors shown here come from an adult woman who had mild COVID-19 (a few samples of this study predate the infection). Cell type and time point are not known.

This clonotype was detected only a few times. This chain links TRBV18 with TRBJ1-1; TRBD1 aligns across 10 bases. CDR1 and CDR2 from the germline V gene are KGHSH and LQKENI. The V segment lost 3 bases and the J segment 4 bases; nucleotides outside the gene matches: 8. This CDR3 has 16 residues. CDR3 loop: CASSPETGGLGTEAFF. CDR3 coding DNA: TGTGCCAGCTCACCCGAGACAGGGGGCTTGGGCACTGAAGCTTTCTTT.

This clonotype showed up just a few times. The rearrangement uses TRBV18 and TRBJ1-2, with D perhaps TRBD1 (6 bases). Germline V gene sequence: CDR1 KGHSH, CDR2 LQKENI. This CDR3 spans 13 amino acids. V was clipped by 2 bases and J by 7 bases, with 11 bases between them. In nucleotides, the CDR3 is TGTGCCAGCTCACCAGGCAGGGGCCCTGGCTACACCTTC. This gives the protein CASSPGRGPGYTF.

This clonotype was seen a handful of times. V and J are TRBV6-6 and TRBJ2-2; TRBD1 matches 10 bases. Germline trimming cut 6 bases from V and 6 bases from J; bases unmatched to any gene: 7. CDR1 is MNHNY and CDR2 is SVGAGI in the germline V gene (reference sequence). The length of the CDR3 is 15 residues. CDR3 DNA: TGTGCCAGCAGCTATGGACAGGGGGAGGCCGGGGAGCTGTTTTTT. Protein product: CASSYGQGEAGELFF.

This chain links TRBV29-1 with TRBJ1-5, with TRBD1 matching 9 bases. Germline V gene data show CDR1 as SQVTM and CDR2 as ANQGSEA. This CDR3 contains 13 residues. Trimming at V came to 7 bases and at J to 6 bases, leaving 7 bases not matched to a gene. The CDR3 loop is CSAIGTGSQPQHF. CDR3 sequence (DNA): TGCAGCGCCATTGGGACAGGGAGTCAGCCCCAGCATTTT. Using reference TRBV29-1 and TRBJ1-5 for the parts outside the CDR3, the full variable domain is SAVISQKPSRDICQRGTSLTIQCQVDSQVTMMFWYRQQPGQSLTLIATANQGSEATYESGFVIDKFPISRPNLTFSTLTVSNMSPEDSSIYLCSAIGTGSQPQHFGDGTRLSIL.

V usage is TRBV2 and J usage is TRBJ2-3, with TRBD1 matching over 7 bases. The CDR3 spans 14 residues. CDR1 and CDR2 from the germline V gene are SNHLY and FYNNEI. V trimming: 2 bases; J trimming: 2 bases; junction bases outside the gene matches: 1. The CDR3 loop is CASSERGPTDTQYF. In nucleotides, the CDR3 is TGTGCCAGCAGTGAAAGGGGGCCCACAGATACGCAGTATTTT.

The chain has TRBV12-3 or TRBV12-4 and TRBJ1-6; D remains unclear. CDR3 size: 17 residues. V gave up 3 bases and J gave up 4 bases, with 16 bases separating them. The CDR3 region is CASSFRTQVAYNSPLHF. In nucleotides, the CDR3 is TGTGCCAGCAGTTTCCGCACGCAAGTAGCGTATAATTCACCCCTCCACTTT.

This chain links TRBV5-4 with TRBJ2-1; 9 nucleotides align to TRBD1. The CDR3 has 13 residues. Germline V gene sequence: CDR1 SGHNT, CDR2 YYREEE (reference sequence). The V segment lost 4 bases and the J segment 7 bases; nucleotides outside the gene matches: 3. The DNA of the CDR3 is TGTGCCAGCAGCGCCGGACAGGGGAATGAGCAGTTCTTC. This gives the protein CASSAGQGNEQFF.

This clonotype was seen more than once but under ten times. J is TRBJ2-7 and V is TRBV4-1; 7 positions match TRBD1. The ends lost 3 bases at V and 2 bases at J; junction bases unmatched: 7. CDR1 MGHRA and CDR2 YSYEKL come from the germline V gene. The CDR3 contains 15 residues. The CDR3 DNA reads as TGCGCCAGCAGCCAGCAACAGGGGACGACCTACGAGCAGTACTTC. This gives the protein CASSQQQGTTYEQYF.

The chain recombines TRBV3-1 with TRBJ2-2, with 11 bases that match TRBD2. Trimming at V came to 5 bases and at J to 4 bases, leaving 6 bases not matched to a gene. This CDR3 is 16 amino acids long. Germline lookup yields CDR1 LGHDT and CDR2 YNNKEL (reference sequence). CDR3 region: CASSNLGLAGTGELFF. CDR3 coding DNA: TGTGCCAGCAGCAACCTCGGACTAGCGGGCACCGGGGAGCTGTTTTTT.

In this sample, this clonotype turned up a few times. V and J are TRBV12-3 or TRBV12-4 and TRBJ2-7; possibly TRBD1 or TRBD2 for D (5 bases each). Trimming took 3 bases from V and 9 from J, leaving 15 bases between them. This CDR3 has 13 residues. The CDR3 here is CASSLGEGYRQYF. Written as DNA, the CDR3 is TGTGCCAGCAGTTTGGGGGAAGGATATCGGCAGTACTTC.

The CDR3 sequence: CAISPEGGADTQYF. The CDR3 DNA follows: TGTGCCATCTCCCCCGAGGGTGGGGCAGATACGCAGTATTTT. The chain combines TRBV10-3 with TRBJ2-3; TRBD2 is a possible D gene (5 bases). V lost 8 bases, J lost 4 bases, and 16 bases lay in between. CDR3 size: 14 residues. Germline V gene sequence: CDR1 ENHRY, CDR2 SYGVKD.

In this sample, this clonotype turned up a few times. V usage is TRBV7-2 and J usage is TRBJ2-7; a weak D match, TRBD2 (6 bases). Trimming shortened V by 5 bases and J by 3 bases, and 17 bases separated the two germline ends. Germline values: CDR1 SGHTA, CDR2 FQGNSA. The CDR3 extends over 15 amino acids. The CDR3 sequence is CASSVAAGANYEQYF. The CDR3 DNA follows: TGTGCCAGCAGCGTTGCAGCGGGCGCAAACTACGAGCAGTACTTC.

This clonotype has a handful of counts. In DNA, the CDR3 is TGTGCCAGCAGCCAAGAACTAGCGGGTGACAATGAGCAGTTCTTC. Translating it yields CASSQELAGDNEQFF. The chain couples TRBV4-2 to TRBJ2-1; TRBD2 aligns across 9 bases. The germline gives CDR1 LGHNA, CDR2 YNFKEQ. The CDR3 is made up of 15 amino acids. V was pared by 0 bases and J by 5 bases, with 2 bases of the junction left unmatched.

This clonotype was seen a few times. The chain employs TRBV7-9 and TRBJ2-4; no firm D call. The CDR3 runs 13 residues. The V and J ends lost 5 bases and 9 bases respectively, with 14 bases between them. In germline, CDR1 is SEHNR, CDR2 FQNEAQ (reference sequence). CDR3 bases: TGTGCCAGCAGCCCCGCCCGCCGGGTCATTCAGTACTTC. This sequence encodes CASSPARRVIQYF.

This clonotype was detected a few times. The genes are TRBV5-5 and TRBJ1-1; TRBD1 matches 10 bases. J gave up 3 bases and V 2 bases, and 4 bases lay outside the gene matches. The CDR3 consists of 15 residues. CDR1 is SGHKS and CDR2 is YYEKEE in the germline V gene (reference sequence). As DNA, the CDR3 is TGTGCCAGCAGCTTACCCGGGACAGGGGACACTGAAGCTTTCTTT. It encodes CASSLPGTGDTEAFF.

The genes are TRBV5-1 and TRBJ2-3, with 7 bases that match TRBD2. V was clipped by 4 bases and J by 0 bases; unmatched bases: 11. The CDR3 length is 17 residues. CDR1 is SGHRS, CDR2 YFSETQ, per germline. The CDR3 DNA reads as TGCGCCAGCAGCACGACCACGACTAGCTTCAGCACAGATACGCAGTATTTT. The encoded protein is CASSTTTTSFSTDTQYF.

This rearrangement joins TRBV12-3 or TRBV12-4 to TRBJ1-2; perhaps TRBD1 as D (5 bases). Between the trimmed V and J ends, which lost 4 bases and 4 bases, there was a span of 16 bases. CDR3 length equals 15 residues. The CDR3 DNA reads TGTGCCAGCAGTTCCGGGACGGAGGGAGTCTATGGCTACACCTTC. Translating gives CASSSGTEGVYGYTF.

This clonotype was observed a handful of times. V usage is TRBV9 and J usage is TRBJ2-1; weak D call: TRBD1 (5 bases). Per the germline V gene, CDR1 is SGDLS and CDR2 is YYNGEE. The CDR3 sequence is 17 residues long. The V end was cut by 4 bases, the J end by 4 bases, with 21 bases between. CDR3 nucleotide sequence: TGTGCCAGCAGCCCATCAGGGTTGCCCGGACCTTACAATGAGCAGTTCTTC. This encodes CASSPSGLPGPYNEQFF.

This clonotype was seen just once. This chain connects TRBV27 to TRBJ2-3; D remains ambiguous. The CDR3 consists of 16 residues. The V and J ends lost 2 bases and 0 bases respectively, with 12 bases between them. The germline V gene encodes CDR1 MNHEY and CDR2 SMNVEV (reference sequence). Written as DNA, the CDR3 is TGTGCCAGCAGTTTACTACCCTCGGAAAGCACAGATACGCAGTATTTT. Protein: CASSLLPSESTDTQYF.

The V call is TRBV9, the J call TRBJ1-2; unclear D gene. V lost 3 bases and J 6 bases, leaving 18 bases between the germline ends. This CDR3 is built from 15 residues. Per the germline V gene, CDR1 is SGDLS and CDR2 is YYNGEE. This CDR3 reads CASSGSRQMYDGYTF. The CDR3 bases are TGTGCCAGCAGCGGATCCAGGCAAATGTATGATGGCTACACCTTC.

The chain recombines TRBV7-2 with TRBJ2-3, with 9 bases that match TRBD2. Looked up from germline, CDR1 is SGHTA and CDR2 is FQGNSA. The CDR3 is made up of 15 amino acids. V was pared by 5 bases and J by 4 bases, with 7 bases of the junction left unmatched. Here the CDR3 reads CASSLMGLAADTQYF. DNA for the CDR3: TGTGCCAGCAGCCTAATGGGACTAGCAGCAGATACGCAGTATTTT.

The chain combines TRBV6-5 with TRBJ1-1, with 10 positions matching TRBD1. Germline V lookup: CDR1 MNHEY, CDR2 SVGAGI. V was clipped by 6 bases and J by 5 bases; unmatched bases: 3. The CDR3 has 13 amino acids. This CDR3 is CASSRQGATEAFF. The CDR3, as DNA: TGTGCCAGCAGCAGACAGGGGGCAACTGAAGCTTTCTTT.